Below, 30 T cell receptor beta chains from the same sample are listed, as sequenced in a study of regulatory T cells in long-lasting Graves disease. Construction of TCR beta libraries relied on iRepertoire HTBI primers and on Arm-PCR targeting CDR3 regions. TCRdb passed the multiplex PCR reads through MiXCR, listing each CDR3 protein once. The sample includes a few hundred thousand distinct CDR3 sequences, approximately 16% of them seen just once. Time point: newly diagnosed GD, antithyroid drugs for less than 3 months. With RNA extracted from PBMCs as input, the TCR library was made. Here the sequenced sample was peripheral blood mononuclear cells (PBMCs), taken at new diagnosis, from a patient treated with antithyroid drugs. Source of these receptors: a female donor with Graves disease.

This clonotype appeared many times. The J gene is TRBJ2-7, the V gene TRBV5-1; the match to TRBD1 covers 7 bases. The V gene end was trimmed by 0 bases and the J gene end by 5 bases; junction bases not matched to a gene: 8. CDR1 is SGHRS and CDR2 is YFSETQ in the germline V gene. This CDR3 has 15 amino acids. The CDR3 DNA is TGCGCCAGCAGCTTGGTAGGCAGGGGGAGCGACGAGCAGTACTTC. This encodes CASSLVGRGSDEQYF.

This clonotype was recorded many times. The CDR3 reads CASSPPNYGYTF. DNA of the CDR3: TGTGCCAGCAGCCCGCCAAACTATGGCTACACCTTC. The rearrangement links TRBV2 to TRBJ1-2; no definite D call. Trimming left V 6 bases short and J 2 bases short, with 7 bases between. The CDR3 loop spans 12 amino acids. CDR1 SNHLY and CDR2 FYNNEI come from the germline V gene.

This clonotype came up many times. With a much larger clone just one base away, this may be a read error. V usage is TRBV20-1 and J usage is TRBJ2-3, with TRBD2 matching 10 bases. Looked up from germline, CDR1 is DFQATT and CDR2 is SNEGSKA (reference sequence). CDR3 length: 13 amino acids. The CDR3 region is CSATSGSPDMQYF. DNA of the CDR3: TGCAGTGCTACTAGCGGGAGCCCAGATATGCAGTATTTT.

This clonotype was seen repeatedly, ten times or more. The rearrangement uses TRBV6-1 and TRBJ1-5, with a tentative D call TRBD1 (5 bases). The CDR3 contains 13 residues. In germline, CDR1 is MNHNS, CDR2 SASEGT. V shed 4 bases and J shed 4 bases, with 8 bases lying between them. CDR3 DNA: TGTGCCAGCAGTGGACAGAGAAATCAGCCCCAGCATTTT. Protein sequence: CASSGQRNQPQHF.

This clonotype occurred many times. The chain couples TRBV29-1 to TRBJ2-3, with D unresolved. The germline V gene has CDR1 SQVTM and CDR2 ANQGSEA. Deletions cut 3 bases from V and 2 bases from J, with 9 bases between. This CDR3 is 13 amino acids long. The CDR3 DNA is TGCAGCGTTGAGATAGGAACCACAGATACGCAGTATTTT. Its protein is CSVEIGTTDTQYF.

The chain uses TRBV2 and TRBJ2-1, with 11 bases matching TRBD2. V shed 6 bases and J 6 bases; nucleotides not matched to a gene: 10. From germline, CDR1 is SNHLY and CDR2 FYNNEI. The CDR3 contains 16 residues. This chain's CDR3 is CASRLGLAGGSNEQFF. CDR3 nucleotides: TGTGCCAGCAGATTGGGGCTAGCGGGAGGATCCAATGAGCAGTTCTTC.

This clonotype was recorded many times. This chain uses TRBV4-1 with TRBJ2-2, with 10 nucleotides matching TRBD2. The CDR3 consists of 18 residues. CDR1 is MGHRA and CDR2 is YSYEKL in the germline V gene. Trimming cost V 3 bases and J 2 bases; bases outside gene matches: 9. The CDR3 region is CASSHPGIAGGNTGELFF. The CDR3 DNA is TGCGCCAGCAGCCACCCGGGGATAGCGGGAGGTAACACCGGGGAGCTGTTTTTT.

This rearrangement joins TRBV12-3 or TRBV12-4 to TRBJ2-1; 14 bases are shared with TRBD2. Losses at the gene ends were 1 base for V and 9 bases for J; bases not matched to a gene: 8. The CDR3 is made up of 17 amino acids. The CDR3 DNA sequence: TGTGCCAGCAGTTTAGTGGGACTAGCGGGAGTAACCGGTGAGCAGTTCTTC. It is translated as CASSLVGLAGVTGEQFF.

V gene TRBV27 combines with J gene TRBJ2-1, with 8 bases that match TRBD1. The trim removed 8 bases at V and 1 base at J, leaving 4 bases unmatched. This CDR3 contains 14 residues. Germline values: CDR1 MNHEY, CDR2 SMNVEV (reference sequence). CDR3 protein: CASCRDRSYNEQFF. The CDR3 DNA sequence: TGTGCCAGCTGCCGGGACAGGTCCTACAATGAGCAGTTCTTC.

This clonotype was seen at least ten times. The V call is TRBV20-1, the J call TRBJ2-7, with 9 bases identical to TRBD1. The V gene's germline CDR1 is DFQATT and CDR2 SNEGSKA (reference sequence). The ends lost 7 bases at V and 4 bases at J; junction bases unmatched: 11. This CDR3 spans 14 amino acids. CDR3 sequence: CSVQGDRASYEQYF. The CDR3 DNA is TGCAGTGTCCAGGGGGACAGGGCATCATACGAGCAGTACTTC.

This clonotype came up many times. The J gene is TRBJ1-1, the V gene TRBV20-1; no reliable D call. The CDR3 has 12 amino acids. The germline CDR1 and CDR2 sequences are DFQATT and SNEGSKA (reference sequence). Trimming removed 0 bases at V and 3 bases at J, with 5 bases between. The CDR3: CSARDPDTEAFF. CDR3 DNA: TGCAGTGCTAGAGATCCGGACACTGAAGCTTTCTTT.

This chain joins TRBV20-1 and TRBJ1-1; the D gene is possibly TRBD1 (5 bases). V was clipped by 3 bases and J by 3 bases, with 17 bases between them. Germline values: CDR1 DFQATT, CDR2 SNEGSKA (reference sequence). The CDR3 consists of 15 residues. As DNA, the CDR3 is TGCAGTGCTAGCCCCGGGACTCATTGGGACACTGAAGCTTTCTTT. Protein sequence: CSASPGTHWDTEAFF.

There are many counts of this clonotype. The chain has TRBV7-2 and TRBJ2-7; 9 bases are a match to TRBD2. V was pared by 5 bases and J by 6 bases, with 11 bases of the junction left unmatched. The CDR3 is made up of 15 amino acids. CDR1 is SGHTA, CDR2 FQGNSA, per germline. CDR3 in DNA: TGTGCCAGCAGCGAGCAGGGACTAGCTGGGGGCGAGCAGTACTTC. Its translation: CASSEQGLAGGEQYF.

This clonotype was detected ten times or more. The CDR3 spells CASSFSPRGDTQYF. In nucleotides, the CDR3 is TGTGCCAGCAGTTTCTCCCCCCGCGGAGATACGCAGTATTTT. The V call is TRBV28, the J call TRBJ2-3, with no clear D. This CDR3 is 14 amino acids long. Trimming removed 3 bases from V and 5 bases from J, with 12 bases in between. Germline values: CDR1 MDHEN, CDR2 SYDVKM.

The V call is TRBV12-3 or TRBV12-4, the J call TRBJ2-1; TRBD1 matches 12 bases. V lost 6 bases, J lost 7 bases, and 10 bases stayed unmatched. The CDR3 spans 16 residues. The CDR3: CASRVHRDRGRNEQFF. For the CDR3, the DNA is TGTGCCAGCAGAGTCCACCGGGACAGGGGGCGGAATGAGCAGTTCTTC.

Regarding this clonotype: A much larger clone lies one base from this, so it may be a read error. The chain couples TRBV5-1 to TRBJ2-1; D not certain. CDR3 length: 14 amino acids. Germline lookup yields CDR1 SGHRS and CDR2 YFSETQ. V lost 3 bases to trimming and J lost 2 bases, with 9 bases between them. CDR3 loop: CASSSGATYNEQFF. CDR3 coding DNA: TGCGCCAGCAGCTCTGGTGCAACCTACAATGAGCAGTTCTTC.

This clonotype was counted at least ten times. The V call is TRBV6-1, the J call TRBJ1-5; perhaps TRBD1 as D (6 bases). The germline CDR1 and CDR2 sequences are MNHNS and SASEGT. V was trimmed by 7 bases and J by 8 bases, leaving 12 bases between them. This CDR3 is built from 12 residues. As DNA, the CDR3 is TGTGCCAGCAAGACAGGTCAGGAGCCCCAGCATTTT. Its translation: CASKTGQEPQHF.

This clonotype was counted many times. V is TRBV19 and J is TRBJ2-7; 9 bases map to TRBD1. Germline V gene sequence: CDR1 LNHDA, CDR2 SQIVND (reference sequence). This CDR3 region has 15 residues. Trimming cost V 4 bases and J 3 bases; bases outside gene matches: 7. CDR3 residues: CASSSSDRGGYEQYF. As DNA, the CDR3 is TGTGCCAGTAGTAGTTCGGACAGGGGAGGCTACGAGCAGTACTTC.

The table lists this clonotype with many counts. J is TRBJ2-3 and V is TRBV2; TRBD2 agrees at 12 bases. CDR3 length: 15 residues. Germline loops: CDR1 SNHLY, CDR2 FYNNEI. V was pared by 5 bases and J by 4 bases, with 4 bases of the junction left unmatched. The CDR3 nucleotides read TGTGCCAGCAGTCGACTAGCGGGAGTGCCAGATACGCAGTATTTT. Translating it yields CASSRLAGVPDTQYF.

This clonotype was counted ten times or more. The genes are TRBV3-1 and TRBJ1-2; TRBD1 matches at 9 bases. Germline lookup yields CDR1 LGHDT and CDR2 YNNKEL (reference sequence). V lost 4 bases, J lost 6 bases, and 6 bases stayed unmatched. The CDR3 runs to 14 residues. The CDR3 region is CASSPMTGGDGYTF. The CDR3 DNA sequence: TGTGCCAGCAGCCCCATGACAGGGGGGGATGGCTACACCTTC. Complete variable domain (other parts from reference TRBV3-1 and TRBJ1-2): DTAVSQTPKYLVTQMGNDKSIKCEQNLGHDTMYWYKQDSKKFLKIMFSYNNKELIINETVPNRFSPKSPDKAHLNLHINSLELGDSAVYFCASSPMTGGDGYTFGSGTRLTVV.

The CDR3 sequence: CASSGGGWDFNEQFF. The CDR3, as DNA: TGTGCCAGCAGCGGAGGGGGGTGGGACTTCAATGAGCAGTTCTTC. The J gene is TRBJ2-1, the V gene TRBV9, with D possibly called TRBD1 or TRBD2 (6 bases each). Germline loops: CDR1 SGDLS, CDR2 YYNGEE. The CDR3 loop spans 15 amino acids. V was pared by 3 bases and J by 6 bases, with 16 bases between.

In the case of this clonotype: One base separates it from a far larger clone, so it is likely a read error. V usage is TRBV7-3 and J usage is TRBJ2-7; D is unclear. The CDR3 length is 18 residues. CDR1 is SGHTA and CDR2 is FQGTGA in the germline V gene. CDR3 bases: TGTGCCAGCAGTCGCGGTCTATCCGACGATTTTCTCGCCTACGAGCACTACTTC. Amino acids: CASSRGLSDDFLAYEHYF.

This sequence joins TRBV2 and TRBJ2-7; 7 bases agree with TRBD2. Germline V CDR1 and CDR2: SNHLY, FYNNEI. The CDR3 loop spans 15 amino acids. The junction had 10 bases not matched to a gene; V was cut back by 6 bases and J by 2 bases. The CDR3 reads CASSLTGGSTYEQYF. CDR3 bases: TGTGCCAGCAGCTTAACGGGCGGGAGTACCTACGAGCAGTACTTC.

This clonotype came up many times. This chain joins TRBV12-3 or TRBV12-4 and TRBJ2-7, with D possibly TRBD1 on 6 matching bases. The CDR3 spans 11 residues. V was shortened by 5 bases and J by 6 bases, with 8 bases between the two germline ends. The CDR3 region is CASSNRVEQYF. The CDR3 DNA reads TGTGCCAGCAGTAACAGGGTCGAGCAGTACTTC.

This clonotype was seen repeatedly, ten times or more. V gene TRBV20-1 combines with J gene TRBJ2-1; 7 nucleotides agree with TRBD2. This CDR3 is built from 16 residues. V lost 0 bases, J lost 9 bases, and 14 bases stayed unmatched. The germline V gene encodes CDR1 DFQATT and CDR2 SNEGSKA (reference sequence). The DNA for the CDR3 is TGCAGTGCTAGAGATAATTCCAAGGGTAGCGGGTCTGAGCAGTTCTTC. As protein: CSARDNSKGSGSEQFF.

This clonotype occurred many times. The gene calls are TRBV20-1 and TRBJ2-5; D remains ambiguous. CDR3 length equals 17 residues. V lost 1 base to trimming and J lost 1 base, with 19 bases between them. Germline CDR1 is DFQATT and CDR2 is SNEGSKA (reference sequence). The CDR3 DNA sequence: TGCAGTGCTAGAGCCCCCTTAAGGACGTGGACCCAAGAGACCCAGTACTTC. It encodes CSARAPLRTWTQETQYF.

A few counts support this clonotype. This chain connects TRBV6-4 to TRBJ2-4; the match to TRBD2 covers 8 bases. This CDR3 is 15 amino acids long. The V gene's germline CDR1 is MRHNA and CDR2 SNTAGT. V shed 6 bases, J shed 6 bases, and the junction held 10 bases outside the gene matches. CDR3 in amino acids: CASSRTSGPGNIQYF. In DNA form, the CDR3 reads TGTGCCAGCAGCCGAACTAGCGGCCCCGGAAACATTCAGTACTTC.

This clonotype was detected many times. The chain links TRBV29-1 to TRBJ1-2, with a weak D call TRBD1 (6 bases). From germline, CDR1 is SQVTM and CDR2 ANQGSEA. V lost 2 bases to trimming and J lost 9 bases, with 13 bases between them. This CDR3 spans 12 amino acids. Here the CDR3 DNA reads TGCAGCGTTGAACCACAGGGAATGCGCTACACCTTC. Protein sequence: CSVEPQGMRYTF.

This clonotype was seen repeatedly, ten times or more. V and J are TRBV19 and TRBJ1-1, with D tentatively TRBD1 (6 bases). The CDR3 has 14 residues. Germline lookup yields CDR1 LNHDA and CDR2 SQIVND (reference sequence). Trimming pared 3 bases from V and 10 bases from J, leaving 18 bases between. The CDR3 is CASSIASWGRRAFF. CDR3 coding DNA: TGTGCCAGTAGTATTGCAAGCTGGGGGCGACGAGCTTTCTTT.

This clonotype was detected many times. V usage is TRBV18 and J usage is TRBJ1-4, with 8 bases fitting TRBD1. V lost 6 bases, J lost 6 bases, and 6 bases stayed unmatched. In germline, CDR1 is KGHSH, CDR2 LQKENI. This CDR3 has 14 residues. The CDR3: CASSRTGWDEKLFF. CDR3 bases: TGTGCCAGCTCGCGGACAGGGTGGGATGAAAAACTGTTTTTT.